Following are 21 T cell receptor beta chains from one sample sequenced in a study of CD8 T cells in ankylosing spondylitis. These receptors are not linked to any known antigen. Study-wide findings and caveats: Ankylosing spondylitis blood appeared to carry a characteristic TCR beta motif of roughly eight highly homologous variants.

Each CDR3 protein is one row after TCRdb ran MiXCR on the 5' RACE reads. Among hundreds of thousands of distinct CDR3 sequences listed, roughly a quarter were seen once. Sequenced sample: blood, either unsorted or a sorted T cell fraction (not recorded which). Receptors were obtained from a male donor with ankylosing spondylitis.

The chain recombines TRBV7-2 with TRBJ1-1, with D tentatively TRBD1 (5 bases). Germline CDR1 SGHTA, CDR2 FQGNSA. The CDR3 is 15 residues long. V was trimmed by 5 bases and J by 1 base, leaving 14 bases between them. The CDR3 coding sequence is TGTGCCAGCAGCCCCGGACTGGGGCAGAACACTGAAGCTTTCTTT. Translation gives CASSPGLGQNTEAFF.

DNA for the CDR3: TGTGCCATCAGTGAGTCGAGTCAGTATCCCCACAATGAGCAGTTCTTC. Translation: CAISESSQYPHNEQFF. V and J are TRBV10-3 and TRBJ2-1; D is unresolved. The CDR3 contains 16 residues. In germline, CDR1 is ENHRY, CDR2 SYGVKD. The V and J ends lost 0 bases and 5 bases respectively, with 14 bases between them.

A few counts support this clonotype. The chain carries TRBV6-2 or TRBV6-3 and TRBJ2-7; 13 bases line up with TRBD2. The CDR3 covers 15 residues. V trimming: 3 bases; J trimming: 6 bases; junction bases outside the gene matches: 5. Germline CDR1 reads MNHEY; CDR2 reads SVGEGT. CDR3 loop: CASSYSGLAGVEQYV. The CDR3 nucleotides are TGTGCCAGCAGTTATTCTGGACTAGCGGGAGTCGAGCAGTACGTC.

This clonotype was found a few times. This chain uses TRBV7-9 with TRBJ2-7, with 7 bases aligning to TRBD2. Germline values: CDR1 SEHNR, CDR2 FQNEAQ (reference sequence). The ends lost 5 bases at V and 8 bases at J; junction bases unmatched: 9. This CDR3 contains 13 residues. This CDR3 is CASSPGRWNKQYV. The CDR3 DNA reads TGTGCCAGCAGCCCCGGGAGGTGGAATAAGCAGTACGTC.

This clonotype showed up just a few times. The chain's CDR3 is CASSPLGAGSPLHF. In DNA form, the CDR3 reads TGTGCCAGCAGTCCTTTGGGGGCGGGCTCACCCCTCCACTTT. This sequence joins TRBV12-3 or TRBV12-4 and TRBJ1-6; possibly TRBD1 for D (6 bases). Deletions cut 5 bases from V and 10 bases from J, with 15 bases between. This CDR3 spans 14 amino acids.

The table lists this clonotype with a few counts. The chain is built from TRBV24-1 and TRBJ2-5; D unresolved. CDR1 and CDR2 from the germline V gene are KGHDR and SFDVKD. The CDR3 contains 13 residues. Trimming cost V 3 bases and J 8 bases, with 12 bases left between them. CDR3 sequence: CATSDGRRDTQYF. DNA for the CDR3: TGTGCCACCAGTGATGGAAGGAGAGATACCCAGTACTTC.

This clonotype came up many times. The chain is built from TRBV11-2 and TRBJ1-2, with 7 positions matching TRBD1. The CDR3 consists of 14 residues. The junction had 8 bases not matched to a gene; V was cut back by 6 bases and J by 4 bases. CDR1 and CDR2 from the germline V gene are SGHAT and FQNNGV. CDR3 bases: TGTGCCAGCAGTGCTACAGGGGTTGGCTATGGCTACACCTTC. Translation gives CASSATGVGYGYTF.

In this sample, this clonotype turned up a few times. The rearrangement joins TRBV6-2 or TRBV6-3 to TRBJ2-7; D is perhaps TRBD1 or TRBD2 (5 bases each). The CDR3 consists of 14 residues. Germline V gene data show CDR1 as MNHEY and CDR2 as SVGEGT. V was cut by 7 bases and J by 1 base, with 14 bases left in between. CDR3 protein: CASKRGILSYEQYF. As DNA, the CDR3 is TGTGCCAGCAAGAGGGGAATTTTGTCCTACGAGCAGTACTTC.

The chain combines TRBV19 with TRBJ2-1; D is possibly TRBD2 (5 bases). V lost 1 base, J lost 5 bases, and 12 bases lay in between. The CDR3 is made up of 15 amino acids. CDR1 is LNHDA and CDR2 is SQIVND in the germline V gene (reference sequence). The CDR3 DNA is TGTGCCAGTAGTATAGCCCCTAGCTTCCACAATGAGCAGTTCTTC. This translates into CASSIAPSFHNEQFF.

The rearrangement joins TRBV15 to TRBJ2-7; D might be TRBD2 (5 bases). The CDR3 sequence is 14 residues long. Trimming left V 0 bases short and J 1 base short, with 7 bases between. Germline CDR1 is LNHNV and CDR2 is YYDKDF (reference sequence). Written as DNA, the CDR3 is TGTGCCACCAGCAGAGACCAGCGGTCCTACGAGCAGTACGTC. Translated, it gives CATSRDQRSYEQYV.

The DNA of the CDR3 is TGTGCCAGCAGCCGCGGACTAGCGGGAGGATGGGAGACCCAGTACTTC. Its translation: CASSRGLAGGWETQYF. The chain has TRBV11-2 and TRBJ2-5, with 14 bases fitting TRBD2. J was trimmed by 5 bases and V by 5 bases; bases with no gene match: 7. This CDR3 comprises 16 residues. The germline V gene encodes CDR1 SGHAT and CDR2 FQNNGV.

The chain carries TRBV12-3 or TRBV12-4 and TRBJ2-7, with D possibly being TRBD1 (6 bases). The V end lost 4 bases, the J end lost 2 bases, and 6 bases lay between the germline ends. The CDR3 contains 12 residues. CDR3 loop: CASSWDTYEQYF. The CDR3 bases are TGTGCCAGCAGTTGGGACACCTACGAGCAGTACTTC.

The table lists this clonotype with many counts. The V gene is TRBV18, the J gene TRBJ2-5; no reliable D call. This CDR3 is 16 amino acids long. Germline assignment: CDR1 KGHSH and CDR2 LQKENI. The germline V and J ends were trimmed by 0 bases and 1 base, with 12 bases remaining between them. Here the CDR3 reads CASSPPGGLIQETQYF. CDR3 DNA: TGTGCCAGCTCACCACCAGGTGGGTTGATCCAAGAGACCCAGTACTTC.

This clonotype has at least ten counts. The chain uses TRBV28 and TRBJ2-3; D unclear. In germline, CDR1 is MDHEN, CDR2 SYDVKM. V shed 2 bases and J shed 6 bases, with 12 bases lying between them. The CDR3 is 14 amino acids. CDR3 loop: CASSLRLVGDTQYF. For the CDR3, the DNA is TGTGCCAGCAGTTTACGTCTGGTGGGGGATACGCAGTATTTT.

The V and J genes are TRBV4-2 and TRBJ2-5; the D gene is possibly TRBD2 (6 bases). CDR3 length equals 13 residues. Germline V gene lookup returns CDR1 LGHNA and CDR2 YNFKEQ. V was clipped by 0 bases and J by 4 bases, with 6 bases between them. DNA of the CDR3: TGTGCCAGCAGCCAAGACGGGGGAGAGACCCAGTACTTC. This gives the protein CASSQDGGETQYF.

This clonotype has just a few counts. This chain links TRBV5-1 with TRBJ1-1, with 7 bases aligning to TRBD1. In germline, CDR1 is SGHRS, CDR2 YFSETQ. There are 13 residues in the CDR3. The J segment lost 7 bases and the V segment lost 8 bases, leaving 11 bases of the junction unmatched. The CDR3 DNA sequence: TGCGCCAGTAACAGGGGAGAAAGGGATGAAGCTTTCTTT. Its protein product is CASNRGERDEAFF.

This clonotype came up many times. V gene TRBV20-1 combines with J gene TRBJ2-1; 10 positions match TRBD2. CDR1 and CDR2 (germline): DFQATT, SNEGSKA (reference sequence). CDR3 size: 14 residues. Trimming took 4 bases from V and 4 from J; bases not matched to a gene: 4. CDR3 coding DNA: TGCAGTGCTACCGAACTAGCGGGGTACAATGAGCAGTTCTTC. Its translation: CSATELAGYNEQFF.

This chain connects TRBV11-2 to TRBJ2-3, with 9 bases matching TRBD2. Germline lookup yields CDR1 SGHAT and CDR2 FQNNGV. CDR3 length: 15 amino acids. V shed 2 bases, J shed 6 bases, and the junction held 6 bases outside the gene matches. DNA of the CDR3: TGTGCCAGCAGCTTACTGGGACTAGCTTTGGATACGCAGTATTTT. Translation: CASSLLGLALDTQYF.

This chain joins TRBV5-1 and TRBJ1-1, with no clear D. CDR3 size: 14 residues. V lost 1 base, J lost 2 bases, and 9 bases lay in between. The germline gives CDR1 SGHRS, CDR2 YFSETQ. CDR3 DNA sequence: TGCGCCAGCAGCTTGCTGGGTTCAAACACTGAAGCTTTCTTT. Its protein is CASSLLGSNTEAFF.

CDR3 region: CAISEQASGNTIYF. CDR3 DNA: TGTGCCATCAGTGAGCAGGCCTCTGGAAACACCATATATTTT. The gene calls are TRBV10-3 and TRBJ1-3; D remains ambiguous. Looked up from germline, CDR1 is ENHRY and CDR2 is SYGVKD. V was shortened by 2 bases and J by 0 bases, with 5 bases between the two germline ends. This CDR3 region has 14 residues.

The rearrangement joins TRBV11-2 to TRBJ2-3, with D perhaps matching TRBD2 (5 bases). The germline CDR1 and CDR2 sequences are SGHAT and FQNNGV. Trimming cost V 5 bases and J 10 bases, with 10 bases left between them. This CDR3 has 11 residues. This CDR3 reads CASSLGDPQYF. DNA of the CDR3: TGTGCCAGCAGCCTCGGGGATCCGCAGTATTTT. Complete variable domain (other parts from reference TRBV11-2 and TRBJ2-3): EAGVAQSPRYKIIEKRQSVAFWCNPISGHATLYWYQQILGQGPKLLIQFQNNGVVDDSQLPKDRFSAERLKGVDSTLKIQPAKLEDSAVYLCASSLGDPQYFGPGTRLTVL.